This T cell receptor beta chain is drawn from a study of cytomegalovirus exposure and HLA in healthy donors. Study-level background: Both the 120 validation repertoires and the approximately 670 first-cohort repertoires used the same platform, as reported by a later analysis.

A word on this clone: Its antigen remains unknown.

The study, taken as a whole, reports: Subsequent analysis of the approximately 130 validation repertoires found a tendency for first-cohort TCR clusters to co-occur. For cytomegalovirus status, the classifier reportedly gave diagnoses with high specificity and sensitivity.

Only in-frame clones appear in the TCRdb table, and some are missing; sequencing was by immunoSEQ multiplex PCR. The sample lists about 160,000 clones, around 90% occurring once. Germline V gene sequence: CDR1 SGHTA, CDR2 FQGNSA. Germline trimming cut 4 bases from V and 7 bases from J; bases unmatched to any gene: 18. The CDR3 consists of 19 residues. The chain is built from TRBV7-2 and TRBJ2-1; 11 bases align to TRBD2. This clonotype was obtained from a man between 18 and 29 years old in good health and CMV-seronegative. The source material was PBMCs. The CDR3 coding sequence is TGTGCCAGCAGCTCACATCGACTATTAGCGGGAGGGGGCTTGAATGAGCAGTTCTTC. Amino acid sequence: CASSSHRLLAGGGLNEQFF.